Listed below are T cell receptor beta chains from one sample, sequenced in a study of blood T cell repertoires in COVID-19. The table came from immunoSEQ multiplex PCR; TCRdb's copy has only in-frame clones and leaves some out. Of about 240,000 clones in the sample, about 85% were seen once. Sequenced input: peripheral blood. The receptors come from a man aged 60-69 years who had recovered from COVID-19. Each CDR3 is given with its conserved first and last residue. A D gene is named only where the DNA matches it firmly. The listing skips clone size in some rows; elsewhere it reads once, few, many or a size class.

J gene: TRBJ2-3; V gene: TRBV20-1; clone size: -; D gene: -; CDR3 DNA: TGCAGTCTAGGCCGGACAGATACGCAGTATTTT; CDR3 protein: CSLGRTDTQYF
J gene: TRBJ1-1; V gene: TRBV7-9; clone size: few; D gene: -; CDR3 DNA: TGTGCCAGCAGCCCAAATCGGGGTACCACTGAAGCTTTCTTT; CDR3 protein: CASSPNRGTTEAFF
J gene: TRBJ2-6; V gene: TRBV5-1; clone size: -; D gene: -; CDR3 DNA: TGCGCCAGCAGCAGTTTTGATAGAAGCTCTGGGGCCAACGTCCTGACTTTC; CDR3 protein: CASSSFDRSSGANVLTF
J gene: TRBJ1-6; V gene: TRBV19; clone size: few; D gene: TRBD1; CDR3 DNA: TGTGCCAGTAGCCCTCCGGACAGGGGGCGTTCACCCCTCCACTTT; CDR3 protein: CASSPPDRGRSPLHF
J gene: TRBJ2-1; V gene: TRBV2; clone size: -; D gene: TRBD1; CDR3 DNA: TGTGCCAGTCAACGACAGGGACAAAACAATGAGCAGTTCTTC; CDR3 protein: CASQRQGQNNEQFF
J gene: TRBJ2-1; V gene: TRBV27; clone size: -; D gene: TRBD2; CDR3 DNA: TGTGCCAGCAGTTCCACTCCTAGCGGGGGAATCTACAATGAGCAGTTCTTC; CDR3 protein: CASSSTPSGGIYNEQFF
J gene: TRBJ2-3; V gene: TRBV5-4; clone size: -; D gene: TRBD2; CDR3 DNA: TGTGCCAGCAGCAAGAGACTAGCGGGGGGCCCCCGCACAGATACGCAGTATTTT; CDR3 protein: CASSKRLAGGPRTDTQYF
J gene: TRBJ1-1; V gene: TRBV2; clone size: -; D gene: TRBD1; CDR3 DNA: TGTGCCAGCATCACACAGGGGGCGCGTACTGAAGCTTTCTTT; CDR3 protein: CASITQGARTEAFF
J gene: TRBJ2-2; V gene: TRBV19; clone size: -; D gene: -; CDR3 DNA: TGTGCCAGTAGTATAAGCCTAGCTAACACCGGGGAGCTGTTTTTT; CDR3 protein: CASSISLANTGELFF
J gene: TRBJ2-2; V gene: TRBV24-1; clone size: few; D gene: TRBD1; CDR3 DNA: TGTGCCACCAGTGCCGGCGGGGGACAGGGAATTACCGGGGAGCTGTTTTTT; CDR3 protein: CATSAGGGQGITGELFF
J gene: TRBJ1-2; V gene: TRBV9; clone size: -; D gene: -; CDR3 DNA: TGTGCCAGCAGCTCCTCCTACTATGGCTACACCTTC; CDR3 protein: CASSSSYYGYTF
J gene: TRBJ1-5; V gene: TRBV7-6; clone size: -; D gene: TRBD1; CDR3 DNA: TGTGCCAGCAGCTTAGCAGGGGGCGGTAATCAGCCCCAGCATTTT; CDR3 protein: CASSLAGGGNQPQHF
J gene: TRBJ1-6; V gene: TRBV2; clone size: -; D gene: -; CDR3 DNA: TGTGCCAGCAGTGACAGGGCTAATAATTCACCCCTCCACTTT; CDR3 protein: CASSDRANNSPLHF
J gene: TRBJ2-5; V gene: TRBV7-2; clone size: -; D gene: TRBD1; CDR3 DNA: TGTGCCAGCAGCCTCCTGAGACAGGGTAGGGAGACCCAGTACTTC; CDR3 protein: CASSLLRQGRETQYF
J gene: TRBJ1-1; V gene: TRBV9; clone size: -; D gene: TRBD1; CDR3 DNA: TGTGCCAGCAGCCCCCGACAGGGGGAGAGCACTGAAGCTTTCTTT; CDR3 protein: CASSPRQGESTEAFF
J gene: TRBJ2-2; V gene: TRBV7-2; clone size: -; D gene: TRBD1; CDR3 DNA: TGTGCCAGCAGCCTCCGGACAGGGCGAACCGGGGAGCTGTTTTTT; CDR3 protein: CASSLRTGRTGELFF
J gene: TRBJ1-2; V gene: TRBV7-9; clone size: -; D gene: -; CDR3 DNA: TGTGCCAGCAGCTTAGCGCACAGTGCCTATGGCTACACCTTC; CDR3 protein: CASSLAHSAYGYTF
J gene: TRBJ2-3; V gene: TRBV7-9; clone size: -; D gene: -; CDR3 DNA: TGTGCCAGCAGCTTATTCCAGGGGAGCACAGATACGCAGTATTTT; CDR3 protein: CASSLFQGSTDTQYF
J gene: TRBJ2-2; V gene: TRBV10-3; clone size: -; D gene: -; CDR3 DNA: TGTGCCATCAGTGAGTCCAGGCCGAACACCGGGGAGCTGTTTTTT; CDR3 protein: CAISESRPNTGELFF
J gene: TRBJ2-6; V gene: TRBV19; clone size: -; D gene: -; CDR3 DNA: TGTGCCAGTAGCTTACCCGACGGAGGCCTCTCTGGGGCCAACGTCCTGACTTTC; CDR3 protein: CASSLPDGGLSGANVLTF
J gene: TRBJ2-3; V gene: TRBV21-1; clone size: -; D gene: -; CDR3 DNA: TGTGCCAGCAGCAAATGGGGTGGAGGGGGGGCCGGCACAGATACGCAGTATTTT; CDR3 protein: CASSKWGGGGAGTDTQYF
J gene: TRBJ2-5; V gene: TRBV11-2; clone size: -; D gene: TRBD2; CDR3 DNA: TGTGCCAGCAGTAACGGGGGGGCCGGCGGAGAGACCCAGTACTTC; CDR3 protein: CASSNGGAGGETQYF